The 5 T cell receptor beta chains below were found in one sample sequenced in a study of blood T cell repertoires in COVID-19. Sequencing used immunoSEQ multiplex PCR; TCRdb keeps in-frame clones, though not all of them. This sample has 200,000 to 250,000 clones, with 90% to 95% found just once. Material for sequencing was PBMCs or T cells enriched from blood (not recorded which). The receptors come from a woman between 18 and 29 years old who had recovered from COVID-19.

V is TRBV3-1 (or the pseudogene TRBV3-2) and J is TRBJ1-2, with 10 bases aligning to TRBD1. This CDR3 spans 14 amino acids. In germline, CDR1 is LGHDT, CDR2 YNNKEL (reference sequence). The J segment lost 7 bases and the V segment lost 4 bases, leaving 6 bases of the junction unmatched. This CDR3 reads CASSPGQGISGYTF. The CDR3 nucleotides read TGTGCCAGCAGCCCGGGACAGGGGATCAGTGGCTACACCTTC.

V is TRBV4-1 and J is TRBJ2-7, with 7 bases that match TRBD1. The V and J ends lost 1 base and 5 bases, in that order; junction bases with no gene match: 8. The V gene's germline CDR1 is MGHRA and CDR2 YSYEKL. The CDR3 sequence is 15 residues long. CDR3 DNA sequence: TGCGCCAGCAGCCAAGGCAGGGGGTACGGAGACGAGCAGTACTTC. Residues: CASSQGRGYGDEQYF.

This clone was picked up one time. The chain's CDR3 is CAGGREMTPEAFF. The CDR3 nucleotides read TGTGCCGGTGGACGGGAAATGACCCCTGAAGCTTTCTTT. The rearrangement joins TRBV28 to TRBJ1-1, with unresolved D. The V gene's germline CDR1 is MDHEN and CDR2 SYDVKM. V was shortened by 11 bases and J by 6 bases, with 19 bases between the two germline ends. The CDR3 has 13 residues.

The CDR3 sequence: CASRPSGHYEQYF. DNA of the CDR3: TGTGCCAGCAGACCGAGCGGGCACTACGAGCAGTACTTC. This chain uses TRBV7-2 with TRBJ2-7; TRBD2 is a possible D gene (6 bases). This CDR3 spans 13 amino acids. With 6 bases removed from V and 3 bases from J, the gap between germline ends came to 12 bases. Germline values: CDR1 SGHTA, CDR2 FQGNSA.

This clone was seen a few times. The chain joins TRBV5-6 to TRBJ1-2; tentatively, D is TRBD1 (6 bases). Germline loops: CDR1 SGHDT, CDR2 YYEEEE. The CDR3 is 16 amino acids. Trimming shortened V by 3 bases and J by 0 bases, and 15 bases separated the two germline ends. The CDR3 loop is CASSYRWTESNYGYTF. CDR3 coding DNA: TGTGCCAGCAGCTACCGTTGGACAGAGTCTAACTATGGCTACACCTTC.